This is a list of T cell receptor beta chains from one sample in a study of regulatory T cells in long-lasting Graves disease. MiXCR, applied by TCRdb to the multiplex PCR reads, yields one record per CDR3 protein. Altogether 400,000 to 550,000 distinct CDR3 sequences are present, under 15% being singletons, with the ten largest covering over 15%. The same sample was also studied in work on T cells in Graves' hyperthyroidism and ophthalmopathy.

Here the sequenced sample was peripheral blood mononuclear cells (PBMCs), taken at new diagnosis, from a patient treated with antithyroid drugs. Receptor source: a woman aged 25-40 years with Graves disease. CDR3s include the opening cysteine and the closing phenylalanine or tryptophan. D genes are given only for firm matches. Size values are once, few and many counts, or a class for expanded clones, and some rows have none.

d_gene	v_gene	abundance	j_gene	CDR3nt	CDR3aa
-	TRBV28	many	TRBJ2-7	TGTGCCAGCAGTTTGTCGCCCGGCTCCTACGAGCAGTACTTC	CASSLSPGSYEQYF
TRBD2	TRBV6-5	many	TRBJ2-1	TGTGCCAGCAGTTTTGAGGCCCCGGGAGCGGGGGTGGATGAGCAGTTCTTC	CASSFEAPGAGVDEQFF
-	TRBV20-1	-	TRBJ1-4	TGCAGTGCTATTAACCGGGATAATGAAAAACTGTTTTTT	CSAINRDNEKLFF
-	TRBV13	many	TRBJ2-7	TGTGCCAGCAGCGTGAGCTACGAGCAGTACTTC	CASSVSYEQYF
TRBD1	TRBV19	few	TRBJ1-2	TGTGCCAGTAGTATCCCCAGGGGGCTAGGTGGGAATGGCTACACCTTC	CASSIPRGLGGNGYTF
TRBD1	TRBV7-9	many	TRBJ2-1	TGTGCCAGCAGACCGGGACAGAGTTCCCATGAGCAGTTCTTC	CASRPGQSSHEQFF
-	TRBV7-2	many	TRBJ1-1	TGTGCCAGCAGCTTAATCCCAGTAGTAGGAGAGGTCACTGAAGCTTTCTTT	CASSLIPVVGEVTEAFF
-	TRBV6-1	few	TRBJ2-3	TGTGCCAGCAGTGAAGTGGGTAATACGCAGTATTTT	CASSEVGNTQYF
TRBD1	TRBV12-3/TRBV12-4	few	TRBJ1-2	TGTGCCAGCAGCCCAAGAGGGACAGGCAAAGCTAACTATGGCTACACCTTC	CASSPRGTGKANYGYTF
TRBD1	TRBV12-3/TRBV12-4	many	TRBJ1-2	TGTGCCAGCAGTTTAGGAGGGACAGGGCTGTTCTATGGCTACACCTTC	CASSLGGTGLFYGYTF
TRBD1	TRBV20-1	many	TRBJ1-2	TGCAGTGCTAGAGGCCCCACAGGGGGTAACGACTATGGCTACACCTTC	CSARGPTGGNDYGYTF
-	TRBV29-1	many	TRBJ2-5	TGCAGCGTTGAAGATCATTCCGGCGGCAGGGGTTTGTCGGAGACCCAGTACTTC	CSVEDHSGGRGLSETQYF
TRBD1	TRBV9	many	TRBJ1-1	TGTGCCAGCAGCCTCTCGGACAGGCCGCGTAAAGCTTTCTTT	CASSLSDRPRKAFF
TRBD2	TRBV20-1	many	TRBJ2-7	TGCAGTGCTAGGGGGCTAGCGGGAGGTTTCTCCTACGAGCAGTACTTC	CSARGLAGGFSYEQYF
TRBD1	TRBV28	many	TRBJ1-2	TGTGCCAGCACCCTGGGACAGGAGGGCTATGGCTACACCTTC	CASTLGQEGYGYTF
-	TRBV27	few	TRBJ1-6	TGTGCCAGCAGTCAAGGGGGTGGTTCACCCCTCCACTTT	CASSQGGGSPLHF
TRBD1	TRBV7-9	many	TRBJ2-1	TGTGCCAGCAGCACGGACAGGCTGTACAATGAGCAGTTCTTC	CASSTDRLYNEQFF
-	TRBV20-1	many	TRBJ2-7	TGCAGTGCGAGGGTGCCTAGCACTTTCGGGGAGCAGTACTTC	CSARVPSTFGEQYF
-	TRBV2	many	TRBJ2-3	TGTGCCAGCAGTGTCGAAGTTATAATTTCCCTTGGGGATACGCAGTATTTT	CASSVEVIISLGDTQYF
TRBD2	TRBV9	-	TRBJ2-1	TGTGCCAGCAGCGTAGGCCGGGAGGCTAGCTACAATGAGCAGTTCTTC	CASSVGREASYNEQFF
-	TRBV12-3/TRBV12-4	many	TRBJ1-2	TGTGCCAGCAGTTTAGAGACTGGCGGCGTTGAAGGCTACACCTTC	CASSLETGGVEGYTF
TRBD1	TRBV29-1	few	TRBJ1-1	TGCAGCGTTGGGAGGGACAGGTTCTACGCTTTCTTT	CSVGRDRFYAFF
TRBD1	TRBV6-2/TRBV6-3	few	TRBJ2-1	TGTGCCACCCGTGACAGGGCCTCTAGGGATGAGCAGTTCTTC	CATRDRASRDEQFF
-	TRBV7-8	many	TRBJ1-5	TGTGCCAGCAGTCCCGGGGGCAGGGGAAATCAGCCCCAGCATTTT	CASSPGGRGNQPQHF
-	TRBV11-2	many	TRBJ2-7	TGTGCCAGCAGCACAAGTGGTGGCAGGCGCTCCTACGAGCAGTACTTC	CASSTSGGRRSYEQYF
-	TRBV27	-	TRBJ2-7	TGTGCCAGCAGTTCCCCCCACGGTTTGGCCTCCTACGAGCAGTACTTC	CASSSPHGLASYEQYF
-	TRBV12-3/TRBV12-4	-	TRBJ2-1	TGCGCCAGCAGTTTAGTACTTCCCCGAGGAGTCAGGTCTTACAGTGAGCAGTTCTTC	CASSLVLPRGVRSYSEQFF
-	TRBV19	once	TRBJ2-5	TGTGCCAGTAGTATGAGGCGGATAGGGAGCGGAGAGACCCAGTACTTC	CASSMRRIGSGETQYF
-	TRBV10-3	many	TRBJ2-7	TGTGCCATCAGTGAGCCTGGACGGGGTGGAGAGCAGTACTTC	CAISEPGRGGEQYF
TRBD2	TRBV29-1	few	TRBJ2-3	TGCAGCGTTGGGACTAGCGGGAGGTTTAGGGATACGCAGTATTTT	CSVGTSGRFRDTQYF
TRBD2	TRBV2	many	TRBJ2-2	TGTGCCACCAAAGGACTAGCGGGAGGAGTCGGGGAGCTGTTTTTT	CATKGLAGGVGELFF
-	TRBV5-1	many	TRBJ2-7	TGCGCCAGCAGCTTGTCTGCAGGGGGGCGATCCTACGAGCAGTACTTC	CASSLSAGGRSYEQYF
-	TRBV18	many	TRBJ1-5	TGTGCCAGCTCACCACCGGGCGGCCAGCCCCAGCATTTT	CASSPPGGQPQHF
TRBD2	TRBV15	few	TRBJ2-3	TGTGCCACCACCGGGACTAGCGAGGAGTTCACAGATACGCAGTATTTT	CATTGTSEEFTDTQYF
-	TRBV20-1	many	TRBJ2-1	TGCAGTGCTAGAGGACCACAGCACAATGAGCAGTTCTTC	CSARGPQHNEQFF
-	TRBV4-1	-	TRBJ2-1	TGCGCCAGCAGCCCCCCCCTGGACTATGACAATGAGCAGTTCTTC	CASSPPLDYDNEQFF
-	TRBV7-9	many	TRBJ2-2	TGTGCCAGCAGCCCCTACGGGGAGCTGTTTTTT	CASSPYGELFF
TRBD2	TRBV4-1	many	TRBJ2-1	TGCGCCAGCGCCAGGGCGGCTAGCGGGGCCAATGAGCAGTTCTTC	CASARAASGANEQFF
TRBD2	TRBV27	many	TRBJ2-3	TGTGCCAGCAGTTTATCGAGTAGCGGGACGCCAGATACGCAGTATTTT	CASSLSSSGTPDTQYF
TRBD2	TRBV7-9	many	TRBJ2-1	TGTGCCAGCAGCCCTAGCGGGAGAGACAATGAGCAGTTCTTC	CASSPSGRDNEQFF
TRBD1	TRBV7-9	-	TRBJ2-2	TGTGCCAGCAGCTCCGACAGGGGGTCCGGGGAGCTGTTTTTT	CASSSDRGSGELFF
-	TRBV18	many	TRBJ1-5	TGTGCCAGCTCACCAGGCCAAAGCAATCAGCCCCAGCATTTT	CASSPGQSNQPQHF